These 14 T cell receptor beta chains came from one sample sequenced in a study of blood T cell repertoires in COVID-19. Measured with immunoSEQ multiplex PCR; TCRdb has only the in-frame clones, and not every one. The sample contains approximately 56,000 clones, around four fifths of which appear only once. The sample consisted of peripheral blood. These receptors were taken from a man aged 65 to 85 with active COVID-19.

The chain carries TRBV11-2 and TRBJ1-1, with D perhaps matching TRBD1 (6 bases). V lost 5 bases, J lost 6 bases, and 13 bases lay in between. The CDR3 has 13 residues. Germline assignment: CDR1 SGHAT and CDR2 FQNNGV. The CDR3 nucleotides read TGTGCCAGCAGCCCCTCAGGGGTCGCTGAAGCTTTCTTT. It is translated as CASSPSGVAEAFF.

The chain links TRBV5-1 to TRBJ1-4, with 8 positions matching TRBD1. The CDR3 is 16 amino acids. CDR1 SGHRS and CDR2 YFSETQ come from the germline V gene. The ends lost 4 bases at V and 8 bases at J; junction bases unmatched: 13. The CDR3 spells CASSTERTGKGEKLFF. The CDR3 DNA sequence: TGCGCCAGCAGCACGGAGCGGACAGGGAAGGGCGAAAAACTGTTTTTT.

CDR3 in DNA: TGTGCCAGCAGCCAAGACGGCCCCCCAGGGAGGGGAGGCGAGCAGTACTTC. It codes for CASSQDGPPGRGGEQYF. This sequence joins TRBV3-1 (or the pseudogene TRBV3-2) and TRBJ2-7, with 7 bases matching TRBD2. Trimming removed 0 bases from V and 6 bases from J; junction bases left unmatched: 14. Germline values: CDR1 LGHDT, CDR2 YNNKEL (reference sequence). CDR3 length: 17 residues.

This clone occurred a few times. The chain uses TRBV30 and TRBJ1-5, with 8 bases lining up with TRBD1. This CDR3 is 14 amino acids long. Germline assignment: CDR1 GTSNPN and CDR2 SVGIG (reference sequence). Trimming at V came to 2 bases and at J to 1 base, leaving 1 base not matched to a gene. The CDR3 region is CAWSRTGSNQPQHF. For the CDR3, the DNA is TGTGCCTGGAGTAGGACAGGGAGCAATCAGCCCCAGCATTTT.

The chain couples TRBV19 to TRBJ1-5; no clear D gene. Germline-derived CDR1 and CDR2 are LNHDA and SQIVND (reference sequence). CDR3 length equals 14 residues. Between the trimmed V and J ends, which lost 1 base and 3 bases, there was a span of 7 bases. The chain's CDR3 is CASSIGGYNQPQHF. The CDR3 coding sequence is TGTGCCAGTAGTATAGGAGGGTACAATCAGCCCCAGCATTTT.

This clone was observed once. CDR3 coding DNA: TGTGCCAGCAGCCCAAGGGCCCGAGTCGGGACTAGCGGATACGAGCAGTACTTC. It is translated as CASSPRARVGTSGYEQYF. V usage is TRBV7-9 and J usage is TRBJ2-7, with TRBD2 identical over 11 bases. Germline V lookup: CDR1 SEHNR, CDR2 FQNEAQ (reference sequence). The J segment lost 4 bases and the V segment lost 5 bases, leaving 16 bases of the junction unmatched. There are 18 residues in the CDR3.

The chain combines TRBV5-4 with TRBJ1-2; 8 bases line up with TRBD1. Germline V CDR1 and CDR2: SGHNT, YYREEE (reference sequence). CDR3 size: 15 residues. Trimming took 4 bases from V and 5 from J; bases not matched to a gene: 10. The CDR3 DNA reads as TGTGCCAGCAGCCCCTGGACAGGGAAGCTTTATGGCTACACCTTC. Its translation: CASSPWTGKLYGYTF.

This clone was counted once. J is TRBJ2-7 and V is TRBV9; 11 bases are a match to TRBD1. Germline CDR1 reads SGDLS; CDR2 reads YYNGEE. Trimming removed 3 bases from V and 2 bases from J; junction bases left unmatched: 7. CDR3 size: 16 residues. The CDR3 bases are TGTGCCAGCAGCGGGACAGGGGGCGGATCGCCCTACGAGCAGTACTTC. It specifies CASSGTGGGSPYEQYF.

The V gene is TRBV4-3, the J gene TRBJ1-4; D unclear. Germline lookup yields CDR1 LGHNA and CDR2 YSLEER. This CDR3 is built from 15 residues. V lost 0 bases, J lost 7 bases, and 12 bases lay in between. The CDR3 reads CASSQDLTGGEKLFF. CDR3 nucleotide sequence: TGCGCCAGCAGCCAAGATCTTACCGGTGGTGAAAAACTGTTTTTT.

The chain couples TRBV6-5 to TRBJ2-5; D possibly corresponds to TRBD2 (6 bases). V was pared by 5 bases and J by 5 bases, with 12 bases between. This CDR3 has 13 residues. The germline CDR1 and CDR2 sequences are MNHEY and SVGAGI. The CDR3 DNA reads TGTGCCAGCAGTAGGAGGGTGGCGGAGACCCAGTACTTC. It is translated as CASSRRVAETQYF.

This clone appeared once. CDR3 in amino acids: CASSERGPSIGYTF. The DNA of the CDR3 is TGTGCCAGCAGTGAGCGAGGGCCGTCTATTGGCTACACCTTC. The gene calls are TRBV6-1 and TRBJ1-2; no clear D. Germline lookup yields CDR1 MNHNS and CDR2 SASEGT. The V and J ends lost 3 bases and 7 bases respectively, with 15 bases between them. This CDR3 region has 14 residues.

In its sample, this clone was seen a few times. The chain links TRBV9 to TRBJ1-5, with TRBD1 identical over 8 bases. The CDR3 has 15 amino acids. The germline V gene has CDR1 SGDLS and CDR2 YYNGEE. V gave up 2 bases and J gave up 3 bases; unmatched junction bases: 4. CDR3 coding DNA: TGTGCCAGCAGCGTCGGGACAGGCCTCAATCAGCCCCAGCATTTT. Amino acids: CASSVGTGLNQPQHF.

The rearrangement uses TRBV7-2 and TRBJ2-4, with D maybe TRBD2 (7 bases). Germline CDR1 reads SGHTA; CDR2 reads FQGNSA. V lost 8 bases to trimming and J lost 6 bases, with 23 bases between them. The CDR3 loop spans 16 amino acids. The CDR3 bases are TGTGCCAGCTCCCCCGTCGGGGGGCGTTGGGGAAACATTCAGTACTTC. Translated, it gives CASSPVGGRWGNIQYF.

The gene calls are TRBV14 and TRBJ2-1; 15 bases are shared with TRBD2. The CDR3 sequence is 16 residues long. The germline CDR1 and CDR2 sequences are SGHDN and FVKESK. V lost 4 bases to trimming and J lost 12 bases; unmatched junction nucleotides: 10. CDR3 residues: CASSLSGLAGGYWQFF. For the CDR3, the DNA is TGTGCCAGCAGCCTATCGGGACTAGCGGGGGGCTATTGGCAGTTCTTC.